Listed here are 11 T cell receptor beta chains from one sample, sequenced in a study of blood T cell repertoires in COVID-19 (dated by TCRdb to the early 2020s). Receptor amplification or capture employed the immunoSEQ multiplex PCR assay. The source is immuneACCESS, and TCRdb retained only in-frame sequences with V and J called. Part of the clones is not carried over; for the studies checked, unresolved V genes explain less than half of this, and the remainder is unexplained. The sample table contains roughly 30,000 clones; only one count was recorded for around nine tenths of them. The ten largest clones add up to about a sixth of the sample. Specimen: peripheral blood. The receptor source for this set is a human donor in a cohort sampled during active COVID-19.

This clone was observed once. J is TRBJ1-4 and V is TRBV5-6, with 8 bases matching TRBD1. There are 17 residues in the CDR3. The trim removed 4 bases at V and 6 bases at J, leaving 14 bases unmatched. Germline CDR1 SGHDT, CDR2 YYEEEE. CDR3 DNA sequence: TGTGCCAGCAGCCCTCGATTCCAGGGGGCAGTTGATGAAAAACTGTTTTTT. Its translation: CASSPRFQGAVDEKLFF.

The rearrangement uses TRBV19 and TRBJ2-5; 10 bases are a match to TRBD2. The CDR3 is made up of 16 amino acids. CDR1 is LNHDA, CDR2 SQIVND, per germline (reference sequence). With 7 bases clipped from V and 1 base from J, the junction kept 9 bases outside the gene matches. The CDR3 nucleotides read TGTGCCAGTACCCTCCCAGCTAGCGGGGGCCAAGAGACCCAGTACTTC. Protein: CASTLPASGGQETQYF.

The rearrangement uses TRBV11-3 and TRBJ2-6; D not resolved. Germline CDR1 reads SGHNT; CDR2 reads YENEEA. The CDR3 is 14 amino acids. The V end lost 2 bases, the J end lost 1 base, and 3 bases lay between the germline ends. CDR3 DNA: TGTGCCAGCAGCTTACGGTCTGGGGCCAACGTCCTGACTTTC. Its translation: CASSLRSGANVLTF.

The chain has TRBV6-5 and TRBJ2-7; no clear D gene. This CDR3 contains 12 residues. V lost 7 bases and J lost 4, with 11 bases in between. Germline assignment: CDR1 MNHEY and CDR2 SVGAGI. CDR3 amino acids: CASTDSGYEQYF. CDR3 bases: TGTGCCAGCACAGATTCAGGTTACGAGCAGTACTTC.

The chain uses TRBV19 and TRBJ2-3, with TRBD2 as a possible D gene (6 bases). Germline loops: CDR1 LNHDA, CDR2 SQIVND (reference sequence). The CDR3 is 16 residues long. The V end was cut by 4 bases, the J end by 2 bases, with 16 bases between. In DNA, the CDR3 is TGTGCCAGTAGTACTTTGGGACTCGCTTACACAGATACGCAGTATTTT. As protein: CASSTLGLAYTDTQYF.

The chain uses TRBV7-2 and TRBJ2-7; 9 bases line up with TRBD1. CDR3 size: 15 residues. The ends lost 0 bases at V and 1 base at J; junction bases unmatched: 1. CDR1 and CDR2 from the germline V gene are SGHTA and FQGNSA. DNA for the CDR3: TGTGCCAGCAGCTTAGCGGGACAGGGATCCTACGAGCAGTACTTC. Its translation: CASSLAGQGSYEQYF.

The chain links TRBV18 to TRBJ1-5; D remains unclear. The ends were cut back, 1 base at V and 6 bases at J, with 10 bases in the middle. The CDR3 extends over 14 amino acids. Germline lookup yields CDR1 KGHSH and CDR2 LQKENI. The CDR3 DNA sequence: TGTGCCAGCTCACCACTTGACTCTTCTCAGCCCCAGCATTTT. Its translation is CASSPLDSSQPQHF.

This sequence joins TRBV14 and TRBJ1-1, with D perhaps TRBD1 (5 bases). Germline loops: CDR1 SGHDN, CDR2 FVKESK. This CDR3 comprises 20 residues. The V end was cut by 0 bases, the J end by 1 base, with 24 bases between. CDR3 protein: CASSQEIGRGLQTANTEAFF. The DNA for the CDR3 is TGTGCCAGCAGCCAAGAAATCGGTAGGGGTCTACAGACTGCGAACACTGAAGCTTTCTTT.

The V call is TRBV27, the J call TRBJ1-5; 9 positions match TRBD1. Trimming cost V 6 bases and J 2 bases; bases outside gene matches: 5. The CDR3 spans 15 residues. Germline CDR1 reads MNHEY; CDR2 reads SMNVEV (reference sequence). In DNA form, the CDR3 reads TGTGCCAGCAGCACGGGACAGGGTGGCAATCAGCCCCAGCATTTT. Residues: CASSTGQGGNQPQHF.

The rearrangement joins TRBV5-1 to TRBJ2-7; 11 nucleotides match TRBD1. This CDR3 is built from 18 residues. V shed 3 bases and J 0 bases; nucleotides not matched to a gene: 11. Germline CDR1 SGHRS, CDR2 YFSETQ. CDR3 residues: CASSWGSGTGGLSYEQYF. In DNA, the CDR3 is TGCGCCAGCAGCTGGGGCTCCGGGACAGGGGGACTCTCCTACGAGCAGTACTTC.

This chain connects TRBV7-9 to TRBJ2-7; D unclear. CDR1 is SEHNR, CDR2 FQNEAQ, per germline (reference sequence). This CDR3 is built from 16 residues. The V end was cut by 1 base, the J end by 6 bases, with 19 bases between. DNA of the CDR3: TGTGCCAGCAGCTTAGGAGGCGCCAGTCCGCTTGGCGAGCAGTACTTC. Its protein is CASSLGGASPLGEQYF.